This T cell receptor beta chain is drawn from a study of T cells after yellow fever vaccination. Study conclusions and caveats: Abundant bulk-derived clonotypes could contaminate FACS-sorted repertoires.

This clonotype has a handful of counts. Its antigen is not known. TCRdb reprocessed the 5' RACE reads via MiXCR and lists one record per CDR3 protein. There are about 310,000 distinct CDR3 sequences in the sample; roughly 3.5% occur only once, and 20% to 30% lies in the top ten. The trim removed 4 bases at V and 8 bases at J, leaving 12 bases unmatched. The CDR3 loop spans 16 amino acids. Germline CDR1 and CDR2: MGHDK and SYGVNS. The clonotype comes from a man younger than 35 who received the YFV17D yellow fever vaccine. The sample was PBMCs, taken on the day of the yellow fever booster vaccination. The chain is built from TRBV25-1 and TRBJ2-1, with 9 nucleotides matching TRBD1. CDR3 region: CASSATQGANRDEQFF. In DNA, the CDR3 is TGTGCCAGCAGTGCCACACAGGGGGCAAATAGGGATGAGCAGTTCTTC. The full variable domain, completed using reference TRBV25-1 and TRBJ2-1, is EADIYQTPRYLVIGTGKKITLECSQTMGHDKMYWYQQDPGMELHLIHYSYGVNSTEKGDLSSESTVSRIRTEHFPLTLESARPSHTSQYLCASSATQGANRDEQFFGPGTRLTVL.